Reported below is one TCR beta chain. The specificity of this receptor is unknown. No clone much larger than this one lies a single base away; base qualities are absent. The source of the sample is a study of CD4 T cells in relation to SARS-CoV-2 and coronaviruses (dated by TCRdb to the early 2020s). General notes on the study: In the ViraFEST assay, PBMCs were grown with antigen for 9 to 10 days, and TCR beta CDR3s were then sequenced to identify antigen-specific clonal expansions. Shared crossreactive spike epitopes were mapped to their HLA restriction using patient-derived lymphoblastoid cell lines. An HIV-1 Nef peptide pool or a culture without peptide was used as the negative reference condition. Expansion assays from other donors in the study were sequenced with a different, Illumina-based TCR-beta assay. At the level of individual TCR clonotypes, the study evaluated whether memory CD4+ T cells crossreact between the spike proteins of SARS-CoV-2 and those of common cold coronaviruses. The Adaptive Biotechnologies TCR-sequencing kit was used to sequence samples from a few pre-COVID donors and the naive versus memory experiments, whereas other data were Illumina-based. Paper-wide results and their limitations: The study was constrained by small numbers of patients and of tested TCRs. Around two thirds of donors had memory CD4+ clonotypes that crossrecognized SARS-CoV-2 and at least one common cold coronavirus spike. Compared with monoreactive clones, crossreactive clones had significantly weaker SARS-CoV-2-driven expansion, a result consistent with antigenic imprinting. Crossreactivity analysis centred on spike protein, so crossreactivity against other viral proteins was not assessed. Because no donor provided both pre-pandemic and post-infection samples, tracing the source of pre-existing responses was limited.

CD4+ T cells from unexposed donors were collected before the COVID-19 pandemic (2011-2018). After around 11 days of culture, CD4+ T cells were isolated with the EasySep CD4+ T cell isolation kit. As far as cell numbers permitted, CD4+ T cells from unexposed donors were tested for reactivity against SARS-CoV-2 S and N as well as four spike pools from common cold coronaviruses. About 1.8 million PBMCs per well were cultured in IMDM with approximately 5% human AB serum and around 10 IU/ml IL-2. Half of the culture medium was replaced with fresh IL-2-containing medium on days 3 and 7. Each peptide culture condition was generally run in triplicate replicate wells. The leukapheresis product for the unexposed donors was obtained through commercial purchase. Ficoll-Paque PLUS gradient centrifugation was used to isolate PBMCs from leukapheresis product or whole blood. PBMCs were either cryopreserved at -140°C or used fresh in the expansion assay. The QIAamp Micro DNA Kit was used to extract genomic DNA from the CD4+ T cells.

The CDR3 holds 11 amino acids from the cysteine to the phenylalanine. Only the CDR3 region is kept as DNA, spanning 33 bases read in frame from base 1. CDR1 and CDR2 (GTSNPN, SVGIG) derive from the germline V gene (reference sequence). V was cut back by 5 bases and J by 8 bases, leaving a gap of 9 bases between them. The receptor library was made with the immunoSEQ multiplex PCR assay. Turning to the authors' computational methods: Preprocessing removed nonproductive sequences and CDR3s not starting with C, not ending with F or W, or shorter than 7 amino acids. Antigen-specific clonotypes were called with the MANAFEST web app on the basis of expansion relative to the reference and to other culture wells. A clone was considered positive if significant expansion relative to the reference culture was observed in 2 of 3 replicate wells at an FDR below 0.05. Positive clones also required significant expansion versus all other tandem wells and an odds ratio above 5. CDR3 homology was quantified as pairwise Levenshtein distance, calculated with the stringdist R package after three terminal residues were trimmed from each end. Here the immuneACCESS table is served through TCRdb, limited to in-frame sequences with V and J called. Missing clones are a known gap in these copies; in checked studies unresolved V genes cover under half, and the rest lacks a known reason. Clonal size and the V and J genes are those of that table, whereas D and trimming came from the DNA. This sample has about 16,000 clones in its table, and nearly 85% of those were observed once. The ten largest clones capture 35% to 50% of the sample.

Sequencing input: CD4+ T cells from PBMCs, cultured in vitro. The rearrangement joined TRBV30 to TRBJ1-4, with the D gene not confidently named. This sequence was found in a human donor in good health. CDR3 reads: CAWAAREKLFF. The DNA is TGTGCCTGGGCGGCGCGGGAAAAACTGTTTTTT.